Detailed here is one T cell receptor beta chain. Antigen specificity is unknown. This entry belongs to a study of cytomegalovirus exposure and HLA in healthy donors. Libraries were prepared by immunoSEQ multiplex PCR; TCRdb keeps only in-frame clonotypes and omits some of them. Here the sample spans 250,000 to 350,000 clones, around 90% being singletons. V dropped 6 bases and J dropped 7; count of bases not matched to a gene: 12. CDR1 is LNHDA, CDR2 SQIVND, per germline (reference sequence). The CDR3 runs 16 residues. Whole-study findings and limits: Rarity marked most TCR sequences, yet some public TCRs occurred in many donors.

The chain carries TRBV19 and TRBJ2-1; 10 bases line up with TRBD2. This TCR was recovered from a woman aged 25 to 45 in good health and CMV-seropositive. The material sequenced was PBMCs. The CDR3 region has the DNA TGTGCCAGTAGCACTCGCAGCGGGAGGGCCGAAAATGAGCAGTTCTTC. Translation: CASSTRSGRAENEQFF. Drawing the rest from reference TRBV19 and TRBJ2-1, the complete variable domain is DGGITQSPKYLFRKEGQNVTLSCEQNLNHDAMYWYRQDPGQGLRLIYYSQIVNDFQKGDIAEGYSVSREKKESFPLTVTSAQKNPTAFYLCASSTRSGRAENEQFFGPGTRLTVL.